This T cell receptor (beta chain) was identified in a study of blood T cells in healthy people across ages (dated by TCRdb to between 2014 and 2017). About the investigation overall: In model experiments, template switching captured about one uniquely barcoded TCR beta cDNA molecule for every two T cells. The study measured age-related changes in TCR beta repertoire diversity using deep sequencing normalized with unique cDNA molecular identifiers. The donors were split into four age groups: young (average approximately 16 years), middle-aged (around 37), aged (more than 60) and long-lived (approximately 89). The study analyzed two additional independent replicas of 1 million unique cDNA reads from the same blood draw for two donors, one aged 18 to 29 and one aged 80 or older.

Library generation was performed with 5' RACE. The sequencing machine was an Illumina HiSeq 2500. A second roughly 7 to 11 cycle PCR used a sample-barcoded 5' primer and a J-beta primer mix. Each TCR beta cDNA molecule received a unique molecular identifier from a template-switch 5' adaptor carrying 12 random nucleotides. Each sample yielded at least 3 million CDR3-containing paired-end reads. The Mint cDNA synthesis kit, primed by a TRBC-specific oligonucleotide, was used to synthesize first-strand cDNA from all RNA. After uracil-DNA glycosylase treatment, a first 18-cycle PCR used universal primers M1SS and BC2_uni_R on all cDNA. The published analysis was carried out like this. For normalization, 1 million high-quality reads were randomly selected from each sample, with every read carrying a distinct molecular identifier. Reads sharing molecular identifiers were discarded rather than binned into consensus sequences. MiTCR, run with a Q25 quality threshold and the strictest error-elimination algorithm, handled CDR3 identification, clonotype clustering and error correction. Lower-bound total TCR beta diversity was estimated with a nonparametric unseen species model using Euler transformation. TCRdb passed the public sequencing reads through fastp at Q25 and MiXCR, retaining productive beta sequences. Here each entry gathers all rows of one CDR3 protein and keeps the most common genes and DNA. The V and J calls come from TCRdb's annotation, not from the publication. Here the sample has more than 900,000 distinct CDR3 sequences; roughly 24% occur a single time. The ten top clones hold around 0.75% of the sample.

The CDR3 starts with the cysteine, ends with the phenylalanine, and has 17 residues. The entry retains the CDR3 DNA only, 51 bases that are in frame from base 1. Germline trimming: 1 base from V, 3 bases from J; junction bases outside gene matches: 6. Systemically healthy Caucasian individuals from Russia, 39 in total and aged roughly 6 to 100 years, were included as donors. Around 10 milliliters of peripheral blood were collected from each donor into EDTA-treated Vacutainer tubes. PBMCs were isolated by Ficoll-Paque density-gradient centrifugation, with at least 6 million obtained per sample. Trizol reagent was used to extract total RNA from the PBMCs, yielding at least 5 micrograms per sample. For every donor, an aliquot of PBMCs went through flow cytometry to measure the percentages of naive CD45RAhigh/CD27high T cells. Results and caveats for the whole study, not just this receptor: There was a strong correlation between observed TCR beta diversity and the percentage of naive T cells measured by flow cytometry. Bulk unsorted PBMC profiling prevented conclusive comparison of naive and antigen-experienced compartments. The CMV infection status of donors was not known, potentially confounding age-related changes in expanded clonotypes. Estimates of total diversity based on one million sequenced T cells were regarded as lower bounds and as underestimates. Observed TCR beta diversity per million T cells fell roughly linearly with age, and a significant reduction was already apparent by age around 39. Compared with the aged group, the long-lived group had more naive CD4+ T cells, fewer expanded clones and increased TCR diversity, suggesting age selection.

Turning to this clonotype: Its cognate antigen has yet to be identified. Per-base qualities were not stored, and no clone one base away is much larger.

This same sample was also part of a study on T cells of mothers and their children. From that second study: The donors were nine systemically healthy Caucasian individuals, made up of three mothers and their six children. cDNA synthesis consumed the entire amount of extracted RNA, loaded at around 1.5 ug RNA in each 15 ul reaction. In the second PCR, sample barcodes and 2-4 random nucleotides were introduced via the M1S primer. Over 10 million TCR beta CDR3 reads came from each mother, compared with about 3.2 million reads from each child. Thymic selection similarly shapes TCR recombination output in related and unrelated pairs, with minor effect from inherited differences. Normalized repertoire overlap was always found to be slightly, but never significantly, higher in related mother-child pairs than in unrelated mother-child pairs. No persistent microchimeric T cell clones were found, with a detection sensitivity of 85 to 100 clones per million clonotypes. The study used deep NGS to compare TCR beta repertoires of mothers and children, seeking features distinguishing related mother-child pairs from unrelated individuals. The mean age was approximately 41 +/- 4 years for the mothers and about 10 +/- 4 years for the children. After adapter ligation with NEBNext reagents, the libraries were sequenced on Illumina HiSeq 2000 with 100+100 nt paired-end reads. Mother and child libraries were prepared a month apart and sequenced in separate runs to prevent cross-contamination. For each donor, between roughly 500,000 and 2,200,000 distinct TCR beta clonotypes were identified. Naive TCR beta clonotypes were estimated from low-frequency clonotypes matched to each donor's FACS-determined naive share, without sorting.

The clonotype was recovered from a girl aged 2-10 years in good health. Sequences were obtained from blood. The V and J segments used are TRBV12-3 or TRBV12-4 and TRBJ2-1; 10 of the junction bases match TRBD2. The DNA sequence follows: TGTGCCAGCAGTTTAGTCAGTCTAGCGGGGGTCTACAATGAGCAGTTCTTC. Translated, it reads CASSLVSLAGVYNEQFF.